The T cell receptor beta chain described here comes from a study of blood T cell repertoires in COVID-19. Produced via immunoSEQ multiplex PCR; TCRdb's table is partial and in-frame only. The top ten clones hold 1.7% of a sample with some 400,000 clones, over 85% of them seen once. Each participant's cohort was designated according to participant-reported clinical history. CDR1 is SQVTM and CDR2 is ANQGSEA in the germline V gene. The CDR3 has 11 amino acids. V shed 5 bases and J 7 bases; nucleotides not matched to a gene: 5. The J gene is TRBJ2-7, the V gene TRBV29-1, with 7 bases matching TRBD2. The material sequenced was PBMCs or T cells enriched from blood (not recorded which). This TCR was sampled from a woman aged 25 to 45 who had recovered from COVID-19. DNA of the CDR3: TGCAGCGTTAGCGGGGCCGGGGAGCAGTACTTC. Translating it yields CSVSGAGEQYF.